This T cell receptor (beta chain) was observed in a study of Ad26.COV2.S vaccination and SARS-CoV-2 variants. At the level of the study: Recipients of Ad26.COV2.S got it intramuscularly, once or twice 56 days apart.

Trimming took 5 bases from V and 5 from J; bases not matched to a gene: 8. This CDR3 has 15 residues. Germline values: CDR1 SGHTA, CDR2 FQGNSA. The sample's treatment: 15 to 20 received Ad26.COV2.S at low or high dose, single or two shots; several received placebo; per-sample allocation not given. After the first vaccine or placebo injection, samples were drawn on day 63. This table comes from immunoSEQ multiplex PCR, and its TCRdb copy is limited to in-frame clones, with some not included. The data show 300,000 to 500,000 clones, 75% to 90% seen once. The sample consisted of peripheral blood, taken in a trial of Ad26.COV2.S vaccine versus placebo. The chain couples TRBV7-2 to TRBJ1-4; the match to TRBD1 covers 7 bases. The sequence came from a person aged 18-60 years who received the Ad26.COV2.S COVID-19 vaccine or a placebo. The chain's CDR3 is CASSVQGLLNEKLFF. As DNA, the CDR3 is TGTGCCAGCAGCGTACAGGGGCTGTTAAATGAAAAACTGTTTTTT. Full variable domain (remainder filled in from reference TRBV7-2 and TRBJ1-4): GAGVSQSPSNKVTEKGKDVELRCDPISGHTALYWYRQSLGQGLEFLIYFQGNSAPDKSGLPSDRFSAERTGGSVSTLTIQRTQQEDSAVYLCASSVQGLLNEKLFFGSGTQLSVL.